The TCR beta chain under discussion was sequenced for a study of T cells in localized non-small cell lung cancer. Measured with immunoSEQ multiplex PCR; TCRdb has only the in-frame clones, and not every one. The data hold approximately 41,000 clones, with roughly 88% observed a single time. Regarding this clone: The target antigen is unknown.

The study, taken as a whole, reports: Heterogeneity within the tumor remains possible, as just one region underwent sequencing. Uninvolved adjacent lung had the highest recorded T cell clonality, with tumor below it. Higher blood T cell density tracked longer overall survival. There were a median around 60 of the top 100 tumor clones appearing in adjacent lung.

The CDR3 spans 14 residues. The trim removed 4 bases at V and 9 bases at J, leaving 2 bases unmatched. Germline CDR1 reads SGHTA; CDR2 reads FQGNSA. The clonotype was recovered from a male donor aged 60 or over with stage II lung adenocarcinoma. The rearrangement joins TRBV7-2 to TRBJ2-1, with 14 nucleotides matching TRBD2. The source was peripheral blood mononuclear cells, collected before any cancer treatment. The CDR3 here is CASSYGLAGGEQFF. CDR3 nucleotides: TGTGCCAGCAGCTATGGACTAGCGGGAGGTGAGCAGTTCTTC.